This T cell receptor (beta chain) was captured in a study of tumor T cells in aggressive B-cell lymphoma (dated by TCRdb to about 2017). In the case of this clone: This receptor's antigen is unknown. Base qualities were left out, and no much larger clone turns up one base away.

Libraries came from the immunoSEQ multiplex PCR assay. The table was pulled from immuneACCESS by TCRdb, which kept in-frame rearrangements only. Such tables lose some clones; where checked, under half of the loss comes from unresolved V genes, and the rest has no known cause. For this sample there are some 10,000 clones; 89% appear just once. About 2.2% of the sample goes to the ten largest clones. The source of this sequence is an adult with diffuse large B cell lymphoma. The sequenced sample consisted of tumor tissue.

At the DNA level, the sequence is TGTGCCACCAGCAGGGGACTAGCGGGACTTACCGGGGAGCTGTTTTTT. It encodes CATSRGLAGLTGELFF. This chain is built from TRBV15 and TRBJ2-2; 13 of the junction bases match TRBD2. The germline V gene (reference sequence) provides CDR1 LNHNV and CDR2 YYDKDF. The CDR3 spans 16 residues, from the cysteine through the phenylalanine. CDR3 DNA is the only sequence kept; it has 48 bases, read in frame from the first base. Trimming accounts for 3 bases at V and 5 bases at J, while the number of junction bases matched to no gene is 3.